This T cell receptor beta chain was sequenced for a study of OX40 agonist ivuxolimab in advanced cancers. The repertoire was sequenced with immunoSEQ multiplex PCR; TCRdb's copy has only in-frame clones and lacks some. This table holds fewer than 70,000 clones, approximately 87% found once. The CDR3 is made up of 13 amino acids. Germline V gene data show CDR1 as SGHTA and CDR2 as FQGNSA. Deletions cut 4 bases from V and 3 bases from J, with 7 bases between. The sample here was CD4+ or CD8+ T cells sorted from blood, taken in a trial of the OX40 agonist ivuxolimab. This clonotype originated in an adult with an advanced solid tumor such as melanoma, head and neck, liver or kidney cancer. The chain couples TRBV7-2 to TRBJ1-3, with a possible D match to TRBD1 (5 bases). The DNA for the CDR3 is TGTGCCAGCAGCTATACAGGTGGAAACACCATATATTTT. Translated, it gives CASSYTGGNTIYF.